This T cell receptor (beta chain) came from a study of blood T cell repertoires in COVID-19 (dated by TCRdb to the early 2020s). About the full investigation: Collaborator samples came from the United States, Italy and Spain and covered acute and convalescent phases of COVID-19. The prospective study material was composed of cDNA or gDNA derived from T cells, B-cell-depleted T cells, or PBMCs. The dataset comprised deeply sampled blood TCRbeta repertoires from subjects exposed to, actively infected with, or recovered from COVID-19. A freely available public database, intended as a resource for researchers studying the immune response to SARS-CoV-2, is where the repertoires were released. Samples came from the ongoing ImmuneRACE study (first 160 participants) plus 1,254 subjects from 6 global collaborators. Nearly every sample came with metadata listing a de-identified subject ID, COVID-19 status, age in years and sex. Where HLA class I and class II types were available, the types were taken from metadata supplied by the sample provider, not from assay-based typing. General conclusions and limits of the study: The quantity of clinical and demographic metadata differed by source and by participant and was supplied without curation.

According to the germline V gene, CDR1 reads KGHSH and CDR2 reads LQKENI. The CDR3 holds 16 amino acids from the cysteine to the phenylalanine. The sequence is cut down to CDR3 DNA, 48 bases in frame from base 1. V drops 2 bases and J drops 2 bases, leaving 14 bases in between. The immunoSEQ Assay, a bias-controlled multiplex PCR, was used to amplify TCRbeta CDR3 regions from genomic DNA. As for the authors' bioinformatics: Nucleated cell counts per sample were estimated from amplification of reference gene primers within the assay. To quantify the absolute abundance of each unique TCRbeta CDR3 rearrangement, sequence reads were collapsed and filtered. For each sample, productive Simpson clonality was calculated as the square root of Simpson's diversity index over productive rearrangements. TCRdb provides this immuneACCESS table in a form limited to in-frame rearrangements. Some clones are lacking; in checked studies, under half of them reflect an unresolved V gene, and why the rest are absent is not known. The V and J calls and clone size come from that table; D and trimming were worked out from the DNA. A total of under 200,000 clones appear in this sample, approximately 86% of them only once. The ten most abundant clones make up 7% of the sample.

As to this clone: Its antigen is still unknown. No base qualities exist here, and no much larger clone lies one base off it.

Whole blood was collected in K2EDTA tubes by collaborating institutions according to the institutions' own protocols. For TCRbeta analysis, collaborator samples were shipped as frozen whole blood, as isolated PBMCs, or as DNA extracted from either sample type. The sequence is built from TRBV18 and TRBJ2-3; the D gene is unclear. The sample consisted of peripheral blood. The receptor was isolated from a woman of 80 years or more in a cohort sampled during active or convalescent COVID-19. The DNA sequence follows: TGTGCCAGCTCACCAATCGGTAGTGGTATCACAGATACGCAGTATTTT. It translates to CASSPIGSGITDTQYF.